This T cell receptor beta chain was identified in a study of cytomegalovirus exposure and HLA in healthy donors. Turning to this clone: Its antigen is undetermined.

The PCR used 60 Vbeta and 13 Jbeta primers. The table came from immunoSEQ multiplex PCR; TCRdb's copy has only in-frame clones and leaves some out. The sample lists 180,000 or so clones; roughly 60% were seen once. Findings of the study overall: Equally common other TCR beta chains were less clonally expanded than HLA-associated ones, a later analysis found. The authors judged a highly shared variant cluster likely a sequencing artifact.

The CDR3 covers 15 residues. V shed 3 bases and J shed 0 bases, with 9 bases lying between them. Germline values: CDR1 SQVTM, CDR2 ANQGSEA. Sequencing was carried out using PBMCs. The TCR was taken from a man aged 40-50 years in good health and CMV-seronegative. The V gene is TRBV29-1, the J gene TRBJ2-6; tentative D call: TRBD1 (6 bases). The CDR3 DNA reads TGCAGCGTTGAGGACAGCACCTCTGGGGCCAACGTCCTGACTTTC. The encoded protein is CSVEDSTSGANVLTF. Filled out from reference TRBV29-1 and TRBJ2-6, the complete variable domain reads SAVISQKPSRDICQRGTSLTIQCQVDSQVTMMFWYRQQPGQSLTLIATANQGSEATYESGFVIDKFPISRPNLTFSTLTVSNMSPEDSSIYLCSVEDSTSGANVLTFGAGSRLTVL.